The rows below give T cell receptor beta chains drawn from one sample of a study of blood T cell repertoires in COVID-19. Sequencing used immunoSEQ multiplex PCR; TCRdb keeps in-frame clones, though not all of them. The sample shows over 150,000 clones, about 88% of them seen only once. The sequenced sample consisted of peripheral blood. The receptors were sampled from a man aged 25-45 years with acute or convalescent COVID-19. Each CDR3 is given with its conserved first and last residue. The D gene is left open where the match is weak. The listing skips clone size in some rows; elsewhere it reads once, few, many or a size class.

J gene,V gene,clone size,CDR3 length,D gene,CDR3 DNA,CDR3 protein
TRBJ1-1,TRBV11-1,NA,14,NA,TGTGCCAGCAGCTTAGAAAGACAGTTTACTGAAGCTTTCTTT,CASSLERQFTEAFF
TRBJ2-7,TRBV4-1,NA,15,TRBD2,TGCGCCAGCAGCCGACTAGCGAACAACCAGCACGAGCAGTACTTC,CASSRLANNQHEQYF
TRBJ2-1,TRBV4-2,NA,15,TRBD2,TGTGCCAGCAGCAAACTAGCGGGGGGCGGGGGTGAGCAGTTCTTC,CASSKLAGGGGEQFF
TRBJ1-5,TRBV5-4,NA,15,NA,TGTGCCAGCAGCCCCTCAGGAGGGCTGGATCAGCCCCAGCATTTT,CASSPSGGLDQPQHF
TRBJ2-1,TRBV9,once,16,TRBD2,TGTGCCAGCAGCGTACGCGGGGGGGACTCCTACAATGAGCAGTTCTTC,CASSVRGGDSYNEQFF
TRBJ2-1,TRBV7-3,NA,19,TRBD2,TGTGCCAGCAGCTTAATGTCCGGGACTAGCGGGGGGGCCCTCAATGAGCAGTTCTTC,CASSLMSGTSGGALNEQFF
TRBJ1-2,TRBV18,few,13,TRBD1,TGTGCCAGCTCAAAAACAGGGGACTATGGCTACACCTTC,CASSKTGDYGYTF
TRBJ2-1,TRBV3-1/TRBV3-2,NA,14,NA,TGTGCCAGCAGCCGTGGGCCAGCAGACAATGAGCAGTTCTTC,CASSRGPADNEQFF
TRBJ2-7,TRBV28,NA,15,TRBD2,TGTGCCAGCAGTTTTGGCGGGGGGCTTAACTACGAGCAGTACTTC,CASSFGGGLNYEQYF
TRBJ1-1,TRBV28,once,15,TRBD1,TGTGCCAGCAGTTTTCCCGGGACAGTCAACACTGAAGCTTTCTTT,CASSFPGTVNTEAFF
TRBJ1-5,TRBV18,NA,17,NA,TGTGCCAGCTCACCGCACCGGGACACTGTTAGCAATCAGCCCCAGCATTTT,CASSPHRDTVSNQPQHF
TRBJ1-4,TRBV3-1/TRBV3-2,NA,15,NA,TGTGCCAGCAGCCATCGCGGGGAAACAAGTGAAAAACTGTTTTTT,CASSHRGETSEKLFF
TRBJ1-5,TRBV12-3/TRBV12-4,NA,13,NA,TGTGCCAGCAGCCCTACCCCAATTCAGCCCCAGCATTTT,CASSPTPIQPQHF
TRBJ1-5,TRBV19,few,14,TRBD1,TGTGCCAGTAGTGGAGACAGGGTGAGCCAGCCCCAGCATTTT,CASSGDRVSQPQHF
TRBJ2-7,TRBV6-6,NA,15,NA,TGTGCCAGCATCGAAGCGGTCTCCTCCCTCTACGAGCAGTACTTC,CASIEAVSSLYEQYF
TRBJ2-2,TRBV28,NA,15,TRBD1,TGTGCCAGCGCATACAGGGGGAGGAGGGCCGGGGAGCTGTTTTTT,CASAYRGRRAGELFF
TRBJ2-1,TRBV2,NA,15,NA,TGTGCCAGCAGTGGGGGCAAGCCCTCCTACAATGAGCAGTTCTTC,CASSGGKPSYNEQFF
TRBJ2-5,TRBV2,NA,12,NA,TGTGCCAGCAGGGTACTAGGTGAGACCCAGTACTTC,CASRVLGETQYF
TRBJ2-5,TRBV4-1,NA,18,TRBD2,TGCGCCAGCAGCCAAGATGTGCGCGGGGGGGCCATTGGGAAGACCCAGTACTTC,CASSQDVRGGAIGKTQYF
TRBJ2-1,TRBV19,NA,16,TRBD2,TGTGCCAGTAGTCCAAAGCGGGGGGGCTCCTACAATGAGCAGTTCTTC,CASSPKRGGSYNEQFF
TRBJ1-5,TRBV6-2/TRBV6-3,NA,17,NA,TGTGCCAGCAGCCCCGGGAGGGTAGTAGTCCAGAATCAGCCCCAGCATTTT,CASSPGRVVVQNQPQHF
TRBJ1-6,TRBV30,few,13,NA,TGTGCCTGGGTCAGGGATCCCTATCAACCCCTCCACTTT,CAWVRDPYQPLHF
TRBJ2-3,TRBV4-1,NA,17,TRBD2,TGCGCCAGCAGCCAAGACGGGGGGACGGGGAGCACAGATACGCAGTATTTT,CASSQDGGTGSTDTQYF
TRBJ2-5,TRBV28,NA,14,NA,TGTGCCAGCAGCTACACAGGGATCGGGGAGACCCAGTACTTC,CASSYTGIGETQYF
TRBJ2-1,TRBV7-3,NA,20,TRBD2,TGTGCCAGCAGCTTTGGGCCGAGGACGGGCGGGGGAAGGTCCTACAATGAGCAGTTCTTC,CASSFGPRTGGGRSYNEQFF
TRBJ1-2,TRBV12-3/TRBV12-4,NA,13,NA,TGTGCCAGCAGTACCGACGGGTTCTATGGCTACACCTTC,CASSTDGFYGYTF
TRBJ2-6,TRBV5-4,NA,15,NA,TGTGCCAGCAGCTCCGCAGGGGCTGGGGCCAACGTCCTGACTTTC,CASSSAGAGANVLTF
TRBJ1-5,TRBV6-6,NA,13,NA,TGTGCCAGTACACAGGGAAAGAATCAGCCCCAGCATTTT,CASTQGKNQPQHF
TRBJ1-1,TRBV18,NA,13,NA,TGTGCCAGCTCACCAGGGACATGGAATTTGGCTTTCTTT,CASSPGTWNLAFF
TRBJ2-7,TRBV5-4,NA,13,NA,TGTGCCAGCAGCTTCAGGGATCCGTACGAGCAGTACTTC,CASSFRDPYEQYF
TRBJ1-2,TRBV28,NA,13,TRBD1,TGTGCCAGCAGGAAGCCGGGGACAGATGGCTACACCTTC,CASRKPGTDGYTF
TRBJ1-5,TRBV28,NA,17,NA,TGTGCCAGCAGTTTATACGGGCGGGGTGTTAGCAATCAGCCCCAGCATTTT,CASSLYGRGVSNQPQHF
TRBJ1-4,TRBV19,NA,14,NA,TGTGCCAGTAGTATGAGTGCAACTAATGAAAAACTGTTTTTT,CASSMSATNEKLFF
TRBJ2-1,TRBV11-2,NA,12,NA,TGTGCCAGCAGCTCCGGTAGGGGTGAGCAGTTCTTC,CASSSGRGEQFF
TRBJ1-2,TRBV20-1,NA,11,NA,TGCAGTGCTGGGCCCGGGAAAGGCTACACCTTC,CSAGPGKGYTF
TRBJ1-6,TRBV6-6,NA,15,NA,TGTGCCAGCAGTTCCGTAGGAGGTCGGGGTTCACCCCTCCACTTT,CASSSVGGRGSPLHF
TRBJ2-5,TRBV24-1,NA,16,NA,TGTGCCACCAGTGACCCCTCGGGTCGGGGAAAAGAGACCCAGTACTTC,CATSDPSGRGKETQYF
TRBJ2-7,TRBV24-1,NA,16,TRBD1,TGTGCCACCAGTGATCGGACAGGGGGCAAGATTTACGAGCAGTACTTC,CATSDRTGGKIYEQYF
TRBJ2-5,TRBV7-9,NA,17,TRBD2,TGTGCCAGCAGCCCATGGACTAGCGGGGGCCCTAAAGAGACCCAGTACTTC,CASSPWTSGGPKETQYF
TRBJ2-2,TRBV7-9,NA,17,TRBD1,TGTGCCAGCAGCTTCTGGACAGGGGGCTCGAACACCGGGGAGCTGTTTTTT,CASSFWTGGSNTGELFF
TRBJ2-2,TRBV5-1,NA,15,TRBD2,TGCGCCAGCAGCTTGGGACTAGCGGTTACCGGGGAGCTGTTTTTT,CASSLGLAVTGELFF
TRBJ1-6,TRBV10-3,NA,13,TRBD1,TGTGCCATCAGCGGGACAGTTAATTCACCCCTCCACTTT,CAISGTVNSPLHF
TRBJ1-3,TRBV13,NA,13,TRBD1,TGTGCCAGCAGCTTGGGACAGGGAAACACCATATATTTT,CASSLGQGNTIYF
TRBJ2-7,TRBV6-5,NA,15,NA,TGTGCCAGCACCGTATCCCGGACAAGACGGTACGAGCAGTACTTC,CASTVSRTRRYEQYF
TRBJ1-5,TRBV6-5,NA,14,NA,TGTGCCAGCAGGGGAGGGGTGTCCAATCAGCCCCAGCATTTT,CASRGGVSNQPQHF
TRBJ2-7,TRBV12-3/TRBV12-4,NA,13,NA,TGTGCCAGCAGTTACGGGAACACCTACGAGCAGTACTTC,CASSYGNTYEQYF